This T cell receptor beta chain originates from a study of PD-L1 blockade in urothelial cancer. At the level of the study: Reported median T cell count for blood samples was 140,000 to 150,000.

Trimming cost V 2 bases and J 6 bases; bases outside gene matches: 6. The length of the CDR3 is 14 residues. Germline assignment: CDR1 WNHNN and CDR2 SYGVQD (reference sequence). This clone turned up a few times. The time point denotes: pretreatment peripheral blood. Data came from immunoSEQ multiplex PCR; TCRdb stores just in-frame clones and leaves some out. The sample lists approximately 88,000 clones; 65% to 85% were seen once. The genes are TRBV10-1 and TRBJ2-5; the match to TRBD1 covers 7 bases. The source was PBMCs, collected around atezolizumab (anti-PD-L1) treatment. The clonotype was recovered from a man in his fifties or sixties with urothelial cancer. CDR3 coding DNA: TGCGCCAGCAGTGAGACCCGACAGGGAAAGACCCAGTACTTC. Its protein is CASSETRQGKTQYF.